One T cell receptor (beta chain) is described in this entry. The V gene lost 4 bases and the J gene lost 3 bases, with 7 bases spanning the gap. The CDR3 loop spans 13 amino acids. Per germline, CDR1 SNHLY and CDR2 FYNNEI. This specimen comes from a study of blood T cell repertoires in COVID-19. Looking at the study overall: COVID-19 samples, acute and convalescent, were from the United States, Italy and Spain.

Produced via immunoSEQ multiplex PCR; TCRdb's table is partial and in-frame only. The data show 150,000 to 200,000 clones, with 80% to 90% seen just once and around 12% held by the top ten. Specimen: peripheral blood. This chain connects TRBV2 to TRBJ1-3; D is unresolved. This TCR was sampled from an older woman with COVID-19, enrolled during active disease. The chain's CDR3 is CASSVAGGNTIYF. Here the CDR3 DNA reads TGTGCCAGCAGTGTGGCGGGTGGAAACACCATATATTTT.